This entry describes one T cell receptor beta chain. Participants came from some 26 US areas, aged about 18 to 95 years. The CDR3 has 13 amino acids. In germline, CDR1 is MDHEN, CDR2 SYDVKM. V was shortened by 6 bases and J by 4 bases, with 10 bases between the two germline ends. The table came from immunoSEQ multiplex PCR; TCRdb's copy has only in-frame clones and leaves some out. This sample has roughly 180,000 clones, with approximately 77% found just once. This record belongs to a study of blood T cell repertoires in COVID-19. V is TRBV28 and J is TRBJ1-5; possibly TRBD1 for D (6 bases). Material for sequencing was PBMCs or T cells enriched from blood (not recorded which). The source of this sequence is a man aged 60-69 years who had recovered from COVID-19. The CDR3 here is CASSDTGNQPQHF. In nucleotides, the CDR3 is TGTGCCAGCAGCGACACAGGGAATCAGCCCCAGCATTTT.